This TCR beta chain was found in a study of blood T cell repertoires in COVID-19. The table came from immunoSEQ multiplex PCR; TCRdb's copy has only in-frame clones and leaves some out. The repertoire consists of about 74,000 clones, with approximately 90% occurring once and the leading ten covering 2% to 3%. The germline V gene has CDR1 SGHTA and CDR2 FQGNSA. The CDR3 is made up of 13 amino acids. V lost 0 bases and J 8 bases, leaving 7 bases between the germline ends. The sequence came from a man aged 50-59 years with COVID-19, enrolled during active disease. Sequencing was carried out using peripheral blood. The chain combines TRBV7-2 with TRBJ1-4; D perhaps matches TRBD1 (6 bases). CDR3 sequence reads: CASSLAGTEKLFF. The CDR3 nucleotides read TGTGCCAGCAGCTTAGCTGGGACAGAAAAACTGTTTTTT.